This TCR beta chain stems from a study of prognosis after radiotherapy for stage I lung cancer. The V gene's germline CDR1 is LNHDA and CDR2 SQIVND (reference sequence). The CDR3 has 14 residues. Deletions cut 6 bases from V and 6 bases from J, with 12 bases between. CDR3 of TCR beta was amplified from genomic DNA via a two-round multiplex PCR. Gene-specific primers for each TRBV and TRBJ gene drove first-round PCR. Each CDR3 protein is one row after TCRdb ran MiXCR on the multiplex PCR reads. The data contain fewer than 50,000 distinct CDR3 sequences, around 22% of them singletons. In its sample, this clonotype was seen many times.

The chain joins TRBV19 to TRBJ1-6, with D possibly matching TRBD1 (5 bases). Here the sequenced sample was PBMCs, taken before or after stereotactic body radiation therapy (not recorded which). This clonotype was sampled from a donor over 45 with non-small cell lung cancer. The CDR3 nucleotides read TGTGCCAGTAGGACTGGGACTGTTAATTCACCCCTCCACTTT. Residues: CASRTGTVNSPLHF.